This T cell receptor beta chain appears in the sequencing data of a study of blood T cell repertoires in COVID-19. The wider study: Acute-phase and convalescent COVID-19 samples originated in the United States, Italy and Spain. PBMCs, B-cell-depleted T cells, or T cells were the source of the cDNA or gDNA that made up the material.

Clones were read by immunoSEQ multiplex PCR, and TCRdb kept only the in-frame ones, dropping some. The sample gives around 180,000 clones, approximately 87% of which show up once; less than 25% is in the top ten. This TCR was sampled from a man in his 70s with active or convalescent COVID-19. The specimen was peripheral blood.

Written as DNA, the CDR3 is TGTGCCAGCAGTACCGGGACACCCTACGAGCAGTACTTC. Protein product: CASSTGTPYEQYF. The chain has TRBV6-2 or TRBV6-3 and TRBJ2-7, with D perhaps TRBD1 (6 bases). V dropped 5 bases and J dropped 2 bases, with 10 bases sitting between them. Germline V gives CDR1 MNHEY, CDR2 SVGEGT. This CDR3 contains 13 residues.